This T cell receptor beta chain appears in the sequencing data of a study of T cell repertoires in cytomegalovirus infection. Study at large: Evidence of both CMV infection and a matching HLA type came from public TCR beta signatures. Study-level results: Based on cumulative public TCR beta family frequency, carriers of CMV plus the relevant HLA were identified. Dominating the ex vivo response were HLA-C-restricted CMV-specific TCR beta clonotypes.

The germline V gene encodes CDR1 MDHEN and CDR2 SYDVKM. Trimming removed 2 bases at V and 4 bases at J, with 12 bases between. This CDR3 region has 14 residues. TCRdb passed the reads through MiXCR, listing each CDR3 protein once. Of nearly 550,000 distinct CDR3 sequences in the sample, approximately 15% were seen once. Regarding this clonotype: Its antigen is still unknown.

The source material was CD8+ T cells from PBMCs. The V and J genes are TRBV28 and TRBJ2-7; D is undetermined. The TCR sequence derives from a human donor in good health (CMV status not recorded). Some clones in this sample may be carry-over from other donors' samples. The CDR3 loop reads CASSLKGRQYEQYF. In DNA form, the CDR3 reads TGTGCCAGCAGTTTAAAAGGCCGACAATACGAGCAGTACTTC.